This paragraph covers one T cell receptor (beta chain) sequence. Study processing details: The assay estimated nucleated cells by amplifying reference gene primers. Profiling relied on immunoSEQ multiplex PCR, and the TCRdb table lists in-frame clones only, not all of them. That table is the source of V, J and clone size, and D and trimming were worked out from the DNA. The sample lists 300,000 to 400,000 clones; around 91% were seen once. Recovered status in Cohort 3 required two negative PCRs, clearance, or symptom resolution. The data are from a study of blood T cell repertoires in COVID-19. Germline CDR1 is KGHDR and CDR2 is SFDVKD. V lost 3 bases, J lost 8 bases, and 18 bases lay in between. The CDR3 extends over 16 amino acids.

Material: PBMCs or T cells enriched from blood (not recorded which). The TCR sequence derives from a man aged 18 to 29 who had recovered from COVID-19. The chain recombines TRBV24-1 with TRBJ1-4; D might be TRBD1 (5 bases). The DNA of the CDR3 is TGTGCCACCAGTGATCCGGGACTGGTATGGAGGGAAAAACTGTTTTTT. Its translation: CATSDPGLVWREKLFF.